The entry below gives a single TCR beta chain sequence along with its context. No antigen is known for it. The data were obtained in a study of early T cells in non-severe SARS-CoV-2 infection. Study-level points and caveats: CD4 and private specificities were missed by VDJdb matching, which favored anti-spike CD8 responses.

TCRdb fed the 5' RACE reads into MiXCR, producing one record per CDR3 protein. The profile shows over 90,000 distinct CDR3 sequences, more than 10% of them singletons. Losses at the gene ends were 4 bases for V and 8 bases for J; bases not matched to a gene: 16. Germline CDR1 and CDR2: SEHNR and FQNEAQ (reference sequence). The CDR3 contains 18 residues. This clonotype was obtained from an adult who was a healthcare worker with PCR-confirmed SARS-CoV-2 infection or an uninfected control (not recorded which). The sequenced sample was whole blood, obtained at baseline. The chain employs TRBV7-9 and TRBJ2-2; 10 bases are shared with TRBD2. CDR3 in amino acids: CASSSKREGPENAGELFF. CDR3 coding DNA: TGTGCCAGCAGCTCCAAGCGGGAGGGCCCTGAGAACGCAGGGGAGCTGTTTTTT.